These T cell receptor beta chains were read from a single sample in a study of blood T cell repertoires in COVID-19. The table came from immunoSEQ multiplex PCR; TCRdb's copy has only in-frame clones and leaves some out. Counted here are a few hundred thousand clones, roughly 85% occurring once; the ten biggest clones make up 2.2%. What was sequenced was PBMCs or T cells enriched from blood (not recorded which). These receptors all come from a man aged 30 to 45 who had recovered from COVID-19. The CDR3 runs from the conserved cysteine through the conserved F or W. Fields, in order: clone size, J gene, D gene, V gene, CDR3 DNA, CDR3 protein. The D gene is left open where the match is weak. The size field is filled for only some rows; it gives once, few, many or a size class.

abundance: NA; j_gene: TRBJ1-1; d_gene: TRBD1; v_gene: TRBV11-1; CDR3nt: TGTGCCAGCAGCCGACAGGGGGTCGACACTGAAGCTTTCTTT; CDR3aa: CASSRQGVDTEAFF
abundance: NA; j_gene: TRBJ2-1; d_gene: TRBD1; v_gene: TRBV4-3; CDR3nt: TGCGCCAGCAGCCATCAACCGGGACAGGGGGCTAATGAGCAGTTCTTC; CDR3aa: CASSHQPGQGANEQFF
abundance: NA; j_gene: TRBJ1-6; d_gene: NA; v_gene: TRBV18; CDR3nt: TGTGCCAGCTCACCAACCCTATCCGATTCACCCCTCCACTTT; CDR3aa: CASSPTLSDSPLHF
abundance: NA; j_gene: TRBJ2-7; d_gene: TRBD1; v_gene: TRBV4-1; CDR3nt: TGCGCCAGCAGCCAGTCCGGGACAGGGGGCTACGAGCAGTACTTC; CDR3aa: CASSQSGTGGYEQYF
abundance: NA; j_gene: TRBJ1-5; d_gene: TRBD1; v_gene: TRBV12-3/TRBV12-4; CDR3nt: TGTGCCAGCAGCCAAGACAGGGATCAGCCCCAGCATTTT; CDR3aa: CASSQDRDQPQHF
abundance: NA; j_gene: TRBJ1-5; d_gene: NA; v_gene: TRBV6-5; CDR3nt: TGTGCCAGCAGCGGGGGGGTATCTGTGGAGCCCCAGCATTTT; CDR3aa: CASSGGVSVEPQHF
abundance: NA; j_gene: TRBJ2-1; d_gene: NA; v_gene: TRBV10-3; CDR3nt: TGTGCCACCTCTCCGGGACAAAACAATGAGCAGTTCTTC; CDR3aa: CATSPGQNNEQFF
abundance: NA; j_gene: TRBJ1-1; d_gene: TRBD1; v_gene: TRBV19; CDR3nt: TGTGCCAGTAGTATTAAAGGAATTAAGACAGGGTGGGGTGTGAACACTGAAGCTTTCTTT; CDR3aa: CASSIKGIKTGWGVNTEAFF
abundance: few; j_gene: TRBJ1-1; d_gene: NA; v_gene: TRBV19; CDR3nt: TGTGCCAGTAGTCCCGGGGGGAACACTGAAGCTTTCTTT; CDR3aa: CASSPGGNTEAFF
abundance: NA; j_gene: TRBJ1-1; d_gene: NA; v_gene: TRBV7-3; CDR3nt: TGTGCCAGCAGCTTAACCAGGGGTATGAACACTGAAGCTTTCTTT; CDR3aa: CASSLTRGMNTEAFF
abundance: NA; j_gene: TRBJ1-3; d_gene: NA; v_gene: TRBV9; CDR3nt: TGTGCCAGCAGCGTAGAGGGGGTGGCTGGAAACACCATATATTTT; CDR3aa: CASSVEGVAGNTIYF
abundance: once; j_gene: TRBJ1-2; d_gene: NA; v_gene: TRBV14; CDR3nt: TGTGCCAGGACAGGAAACTATGGCTACACCTTC; CDR3aa: CARTGNYGYTF
abundance: NA; j_gene: TRBJ1-2; d_gene: NA; v_gene: TRBV3-1/TRBV3-2; CDR3nt: TGTGCCAGCAGCCTACAGGGACCCTATGGCTACACCTTC; CDR3aa: CASSLQGPYGYTF
abundance: NA; j_gene: TRBJ2-1; d_gene: NA; v_gene: TRBV14; CDR3nt: TGTGCCAGCAGCCTATTCCGGCGGGTGGGGTACAATGAGCAGTTCTTC; CDR3aa: CASSLFRRVGYNEQFF
abundance: NA; j_gene: TRBJ1-6; d_gene: TRBD1; v_gene: TRBV5-1; CDR3nt: TGCGCCAGCAGCTTGGACGCTCGAGGGGGCGATTCACCCCTCCACTTT; CDR3aa: CASSLDARGGDSPLHF
abundance: NA; j_gene: TRBJ1-6; d_gene: NA; v_gene: TRBV3-1/TRBV3-2; CDR3nt: TGTGCCAGCAGACAAGGAGGGAGCTCCTATAATTCACCCCTCCACTTT; CDR3aa: CASRQGGSSYNSPLHF
abundance: NA; j_gene: TRBJ1-4; d_gene: NA; v_gene: TRBV30; CDR3nt: TGTGCCTGGAAGCGCTCAGTTAGGGGATGGGGTGAAAAACTGTTTTTT; CDR3aa: CAWKRSVRGWGEKLFF
abundance: few; j_gene: TRBJ1-5; d_gene: NA; v_gene: TRBV7-8; CDR3nt: TGTGCCAGCAGCTTTCTGGGCCGCAGCAATCAGCCCCAGCATTTT; CDR3aa: CASSFLGRSNQPQHF
abundance: NA; j_gene: TRBJ2-3; d_gene: TRBD2; v_gene: TRBV15; CDR3nt: TGTGCCACCAGCAGCCGTCGGGGGGGAAGTACAGATACGCAGTATTTT; CDR3aa: CATSSRRGGSTDTQYF
abundance: NA; j_gene: TRBJ2-1; d_gene: TRBD1; v_gene: TRBV19; CDR3nt: TGTGCCAGTAGGGCAGGGGGTTCTGTAAATGAGCAGTTCTTC; CDR3aa: CASRAGGSVNEQFF
abundance: NA; j_gene: TRBJ1-5; d_gene: NA; v_gene: TRBV3-1/TRBV3-2; CDR3nt: TGTGCCAGCAGCCAACAGGGTCATCAGCCCCAGCATTTT; CDR3aa: CASSQQGHQPQHF
abundance: few; j_gene: TRBJ2-2; d_gene: NA; v_gene: TRBV4-1; CDR3nt: TGCGCCAGCAGCCGAGACCCCCATACCGGGGAGCTGTTTTTT; CDR3aa: CASSRDPHTGELFF
abundance: NA; j_gene: TRBJ2-1; d_gene: TRBD1; v_gene: TRBV5-1; CDR3nt: TGCGCCAGCAGCTTGGGTCAGGGGGCGTACAATGAGCAGTTCTTC; CDR3aa: CASSLGQGAYNEQFF
abundance: NA; j_gene: TRBJ1-6; d_gene: TRBD1; v_gene: TRBV30; CDR3nt: TGTGCCTGGACCCAGGGGGTCTATAATTCACCCCTCCACTTT; CDR3aa: CAWTQGVYNSPLHF
abundance: NA; j_gene: TRBJ1-5; d_gene: NA; v_gene: TRBV5-1; CDR3nt: TGCGCCAGCAGCTTGGACGGCAGGGACAATCAGCCCCAGCATTTT; CDR3aa: CASSLDGRDNQPQHF
abundance: NA; j_gene: TRBJ1-3; d_gene: NA; v_gene: TRBV19; CDR3nt: TGTGCCAGTAGTACGGCTGGAAACACCATATATTTT; CDR3aa: CASSTAGNTIYF
abundance: NA; j_gene: TRBJ1-1; d_gene: NA; v_gene: TRBV20-1; CDR3nt: TGCAGTGCCCAGGGGTTAGCTGAAGCTTTCTTT; CDR3aa: CSAQGLAEAFF
abundance: NA; j_gene: TRBJ2-1; d_gene: TRBD2; v_gene: TRBV13; CDR3nt: TGTGCCAGCAGCCCCCCTAGCGGGGGGCGAGGTGAGCAGTTCTTC; CDR3aa: CASSPPSGGRGEQFF
abundance: NA; j_gene: TRBJ1-6; d_gene: TRBD1; v_gene: TRBV7-6; CDR3nt: TGTGCCAGCAGCTTGGGGACAGGAGGCGTAGCACCCCTCCACTTT; CDR3aa: CASSLGTGGVAPLHF
abundance: NA; j_gene: TRBJ1-4; d_gene: NA; v_gene: TRBV27; CDR3nt: TGTGCCAGCAGTTTAAGGTCAGGGCTTAATGAAAAACTGTTTTTT; CDR3aa: CASSLRSGLNEKLFF
abundance: NA; j_gene: TRBJ2-7; d_gene: NA; v_gene: TRBV4-1; CDR3nt: TGCGCCAGCAGCCAAATAGCGAAAGTACCCAACGAGCAGTACTTC; CDR3aa: CASSQIAKVPNEQYF
abundance: once; j_gene: TRBJ2-1; d_gene: TRBD1; v_gene: TRBV5-1; CDR3nt: TGCGCCAGCAGCTCGAGTCTACAGGGGACGGGTGAGCAGTTCTTC; CDR3aa: CASSSSLQGTGEQFF
abundance: few; j_gene: TRBJ1-6; d_gene: TRBD1; v_gene: TRBV5-1; CDR3nt: TGCGCCAGCAGCTCGTTAAGCAGGGGGAGCTCCTATAATTCACCCCTCCACTTT; CDR3aa: CASSSLSRGSSYNSPLHF
abundance: NA; j_gene: TRBJ2-5; d_gene: TRBD1; v_gene: TRBV5-5; CDR3nt: TGTGCCAGCAGCTTATCTTGGGGACAGGGCATTGAGACCCAGTACTTC; CDR3aa: CASSLSWGQGIETQYF
abundance: NA; j_gene: TRBJ1-1; d_gene: NA; v_gene: TRBV5-4; CDR3nt: TGTGCCAGCACCGTTGGAGGGGGGGCAGACAAAGCTTTCTTT; CDR3aa: CASTVGGGADKAFF
abundance: NA; j_gene: TRBJ1-2; d_gene: NA; v_gene: TRBV5-1; CDR3nt: TGCGCCAGCAGCTTGGGCCGGGGCTATGGCTACACCTTC; CDR3aa: CASSLGRGYGYTF
abundance: NA; j_gene: TRBJ1-4; d_gene: TRBD1; v_gene: TRBV6-5; CDR3nt: TGTGCCAGCAGTATACAGGGGGCGGTGGGGGAAAAACTGTTTTTT; CDR3aa: CASSIQGAVGEKLFF
abundance: NA; j_gene: TRBJ1-2; d_gene: TRBD1; v_gene: TRBV18; CDR3nt: TGTGCCAGCTCAGCGGACAGGGGATATGGCTACACCTTC; CDR3aa: CASSADRGYGYTF
abundance: NA; j_gene: TRBJ1-1; d_gene: TRBD1; v_gene: TRBV7-2; CDR3nt: TGTGCCAGCAGCAGCGCCGGGACAGGGGTTATTGGAGCTTTCTTT; CDR3aa: CASSSAGTGVIGAFF
abundance: few; j_gene: TRBJ2-7; d_gene: NA; v_gene: TRBV5-4; CDR3nt: TGTGCCAGCAGCTTGGATCCAGGGGACTACGAGCAGTACTTC; CDR3aa: CASSLDPGDYEQYF
abundance: NA; j_gene: TRBJ2-7; d_gene: TRBD1; v_gene: TRBV10-1; CDR3nt: TGCGCCAGCAGGTGGACAGGGCGCCCCTACGAGCAGTACTTC; CDR3aa: CASRWTGRPYEQYF
abundance: NA; j_gene: TRBJ1-1; d_gene: NA; v_gene: TRBV5-1; CDR3nt: TGCGCCAGCAGCTGGCAGGAGGTGGAGACTGAAGCTTTCTTT; CDR3aa: CASSWQEVETEAFF
abundance: NA; j_gene: TRBJ2-7; d_gene: TRBD2; v_gene: TRBV19; CDR3nt: TGTGCCAGTAGTATCCGGACTAGCGGGGGGTACGAGCAGTACTTC; CDR3aa: CASSIRTSGGYEQYF
abundance: NA; j_gene: TRBJ1-2; d_gene: TRBD1; v_gene: TRBV2; CDR3nt: TGTGCCAGCAGACAGGGGGCCGCTGATGGCTACACCTTC; CDR3aa: CASRQGAADGYTF
abundance: NA; j_gene: TRBJ1-6; d_gene: NA; v_gene: TRBV11-2; CDR3nt: TGTGCCAGCAGCTTAGAAAGTGTCCCAGGGATCCTCTATAATTCACCCCTCCACTTT; CDR3aa: CASSLESVPGILYNSPLHF
abundance: NA; j_gene: TRBJ2-7; d_gene: NA; v_gene: TRBV5-6; CDR3nt: TGTGCCAGCAGCTCAGCCGACTTGACAGGCACCTACGAGCAGTACTTC; CDR3aa: CASSSADLTGTYEQYF
abundance: NA; j_gene: TRBJ1-2; d_gene: NA; v_gene: TRBV6-5; CDR3nt: TGTGCCAGCAGTCCTCAGGGCTTCGGCTACACCTTC; CDR3aa: CASSPQGFGYTF
abundance: NA; j_gene: TRBJ2-7; d_gene: TRBD1; v_gene: TRBV24-1; CDR3nt: TGTGCCACCAGTCAGGGACAGGGGTTCTCCTACGAGCAGTACTTC; CDR3aa: CATSQGQGFSYEQYF
abundance: NA; j_gene: TRBJ1-2; d_gene: NA; v_gene: TRBV6-5; CDR3nt: TGTGCCAGCAGGCAGGGCCGCCTTATCAACTATGGCTACACCTTC; CDR3aa: CASRQGRLINYGYTF
abundance: NA; j_gene: TRBJ2-2; d_gene: TRBD1; v_gene: TRBV18; CDR3nt: TGTGCCAGCTCACGACTCTTGACAGGGAGAAACACCGGGGAGCTGTTTTTT; CDR3aa: CASSRLLTGRNTGELFF
abundance: NA; j_gene: TRBJ2-1; d_gene: NA; v_gene: TRBV27; CDR3nt: TGTGCCAGCAGTTTAGGTGGCACCAGGAAGTCCTACAATGAGCAGTTCTTC; CDR3aa: CASSLGGTRKSYNEQFF
abundance: few; j_gene: TRBJ1-3; d_gene: TRBD1; v_gene: TRBV29-1; CDR3nt: TGCAGCGTTTACCTCAGGGGGACCTCTGGAAACACCATATATTTT; CDR3aa: CSVYLRGTSGNTIYF
abundance: few; j_gene: TRBJ1-1; d_gene: NA; v_gene: TRBV30; CDR3nt: TGTGGGTTTACGACAGCTAACACTGAAGCTTTCTTT; CDR3aa: CGFTTANTEAFF
abundance: NA; j_gene: TRBJ1-1; d_gene: TRBD1; v_gene: TRBV7-3; CDR3nt: TGTGCCAGCAGCTTAAGACTAGGACAGGGGGCAACTGAAGCTTTCTTT; CDR3aa: CASSLRLGQGATEAFF